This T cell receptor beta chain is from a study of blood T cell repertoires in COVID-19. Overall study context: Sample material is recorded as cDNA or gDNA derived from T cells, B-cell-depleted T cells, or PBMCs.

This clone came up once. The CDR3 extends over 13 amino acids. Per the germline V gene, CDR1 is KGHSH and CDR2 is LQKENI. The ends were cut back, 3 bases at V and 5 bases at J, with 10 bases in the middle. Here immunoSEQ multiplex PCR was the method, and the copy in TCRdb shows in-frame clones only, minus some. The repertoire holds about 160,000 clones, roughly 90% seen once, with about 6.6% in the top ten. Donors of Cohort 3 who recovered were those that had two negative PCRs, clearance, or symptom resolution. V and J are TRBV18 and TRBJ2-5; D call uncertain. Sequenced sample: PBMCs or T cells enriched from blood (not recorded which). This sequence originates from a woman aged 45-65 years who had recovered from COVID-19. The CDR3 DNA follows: TGTGCCAGCTCACCGCCCCTAATCGAGACCCAGTACTTC. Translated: CASSPPLIETQYF.